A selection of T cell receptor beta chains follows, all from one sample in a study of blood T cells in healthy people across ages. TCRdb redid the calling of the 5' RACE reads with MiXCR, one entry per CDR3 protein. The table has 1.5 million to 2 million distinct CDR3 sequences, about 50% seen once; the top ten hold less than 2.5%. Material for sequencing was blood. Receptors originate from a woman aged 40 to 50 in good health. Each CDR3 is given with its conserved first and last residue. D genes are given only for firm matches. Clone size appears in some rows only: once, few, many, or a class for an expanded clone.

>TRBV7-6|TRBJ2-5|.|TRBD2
TGTGCCAGCAGCTTAGAGCCGGGACTAGCGGGGGGGCGTCGAGAGACCCAGTACTTC
CASSLEPGLAGGRRETQYF
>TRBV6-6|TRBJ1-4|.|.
TGTGCCAGCAGTACTCGTGAAAAACTGTTTTTT
CASSTREKLFF
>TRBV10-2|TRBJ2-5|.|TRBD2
TGCGCCAGCAGTGCATGGACGGGGCGGGGGGCTAAAGAGACCCAGTACTTC
CASSAWTGRGAKETQYF
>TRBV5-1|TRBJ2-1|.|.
TGCGCCAGCAGCTCGGCACTAAATACCAATGAGCAGTTCTTC
CASSSALNTNEQFF
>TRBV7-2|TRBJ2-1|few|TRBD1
TGTGCCAGCACCTTGACAGGGGTCGTTCCCTCCTACAATGAGCAGTTCTTC
CASTLTGVVPSYNEQFF
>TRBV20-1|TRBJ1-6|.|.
TGCAGTGCCGTCGCAGGGGCGCTCTCCTATAATTCACCCCTCCACTTT
CSAVAGALSYNSPLHF
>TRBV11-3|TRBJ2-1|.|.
TGTGCCAGCAGCTTAGATGAGGGCGGATACAATGAGCAGTTCTTC
CASSLDEGGYNEQFF
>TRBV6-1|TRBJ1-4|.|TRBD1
TGTGCCAGCAGTCGGATGGGGACAGGGGACGAAAAACTGTTTTTT
CASSRMGTGDEKLFF
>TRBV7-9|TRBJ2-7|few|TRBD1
TGTGCCAGCAGCTTCCCGACAGGGGGATCCTACGAGCAGTACTTC
CASSFPTGGSYEQYF
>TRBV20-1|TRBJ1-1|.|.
TGCAGTGCTAGAGATTCTGGGGGGAACACTGAAGCTTTCTTT
CSARDSGGNTEAFF
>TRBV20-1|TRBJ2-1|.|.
TGCAGTGCTAGATCTGTGGGGCACAATGAGCAGTTCTTC
CSARSVGHNEQFF